This TCR beta chain derives from a study of T cell responses to AZD1222 COVID-19 vaccine. General observations from the study: Females made up more of the donors, who were largely white British, and clonal diversity may have come out too low. Once two AZD1222 doses were given, Spike-specific TCR breadth and depth went up.

The CDR3 sequence is 18 residues long. V was clipped by 5 bases and J by 1 base, with 23 bases between them. The germline gives CDR1 LGHDT, CDR2 YNNKEL (reference sequence). In this sample, this clone turned up a few times. Its specificity is not known. Assay: immunoSEQ multiplex PCR; the TCRdb copy retains only in-frame clones and omits some. This table has tens of thousands of clones, around 93% appearing once. This TCR was sampled from an adult who received the AZD1222 COVID-19 vaccine. Source: peripheral blood, taken 28 days after the second AZD1222 dose. The genes are TRBV3-1 (or the pseudogene TRBV3-2) and TRBJ1-1; D ambiguous. The CDR3 region has the DNA TGTGCCAGCAGCAAAAGACGTGAGGCAGGTTACCAGAACACTGAAGCTTTCTTT. Encoded protein: CASSKRREAGYQNTEAFF.